This T cell receptor (beta chain) appears in the sequencing data of a study of blood T cell repertoires in COVID-19. In the original workflow: Estimation of nucleated cell counts relied on the amplification of reference gene primers. Some clones are missing from TCRdb's copy, which holds only in-frame ones; the method was immunoSEQ multiplex PCR. V and J calls and clone size follow that table, whereas D and trimming were derived from the DNA. The repertoire holds 80,000 to 90,000 clones, about 85% seen once, with approximately 2% in the top ten. The CDR3 covers 13 residues. J was trimmed by 5 bases and V by 6 bases; bases with no gene match: 4. Germline V CDR1 and CDR2: MNHEY, SVGAGI.

This clonotype was obtained from a woman aged 70 to 79 with acute or convalescent COVID-19. Sequenced: peripheral blood. The gene calls are TRBV6-5 and TRBJ2-5; TRBD2 matches at 9 bases. The CDR3 coding sequence is TGTGCCAGCAGGCGGGGGGGCGGGGAGACCCAGTACTTC. Its protein is CASRRGGGETQYF.